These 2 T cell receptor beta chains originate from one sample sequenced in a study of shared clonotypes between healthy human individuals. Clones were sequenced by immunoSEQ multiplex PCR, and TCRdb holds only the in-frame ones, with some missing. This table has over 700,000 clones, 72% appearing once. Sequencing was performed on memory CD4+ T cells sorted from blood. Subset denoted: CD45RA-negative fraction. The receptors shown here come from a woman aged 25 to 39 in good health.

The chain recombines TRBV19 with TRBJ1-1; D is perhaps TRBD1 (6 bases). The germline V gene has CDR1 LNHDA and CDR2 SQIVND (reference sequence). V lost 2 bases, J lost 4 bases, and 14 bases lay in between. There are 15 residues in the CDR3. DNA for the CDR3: TGTGCCAGTAGTATACAGGGGAAGGTGGGCACTGAAGCTTTCTTT. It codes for CASSIQGKVGTEAFF. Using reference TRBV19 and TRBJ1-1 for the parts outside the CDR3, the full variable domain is DGGITQSPKYLFRKEGQNVTLSCEQNLNHDAMYWYRQDPGQGLRLIYYSQIVNDFQKGDIAEGYSVSREKKESFPLTVTSAQKNPTAFYLCASSIQGKVGTEAFFGQGTRLTVV.

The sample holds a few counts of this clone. In DNA form, the CDR3 reads TGTGCCAGCAGCAAAGGGGGCGGGAGGAGTGGCGAGCAGTACTTC. It translates to CASSKGGGRSGEQYF. The chain employs TRBV21-1 and TRBJ2-7; the table gives TRBD2 as D, unverified against the DNA. TRBV21-1 corresponds to a pseudogene. CDR3 length: 15 amino acids.